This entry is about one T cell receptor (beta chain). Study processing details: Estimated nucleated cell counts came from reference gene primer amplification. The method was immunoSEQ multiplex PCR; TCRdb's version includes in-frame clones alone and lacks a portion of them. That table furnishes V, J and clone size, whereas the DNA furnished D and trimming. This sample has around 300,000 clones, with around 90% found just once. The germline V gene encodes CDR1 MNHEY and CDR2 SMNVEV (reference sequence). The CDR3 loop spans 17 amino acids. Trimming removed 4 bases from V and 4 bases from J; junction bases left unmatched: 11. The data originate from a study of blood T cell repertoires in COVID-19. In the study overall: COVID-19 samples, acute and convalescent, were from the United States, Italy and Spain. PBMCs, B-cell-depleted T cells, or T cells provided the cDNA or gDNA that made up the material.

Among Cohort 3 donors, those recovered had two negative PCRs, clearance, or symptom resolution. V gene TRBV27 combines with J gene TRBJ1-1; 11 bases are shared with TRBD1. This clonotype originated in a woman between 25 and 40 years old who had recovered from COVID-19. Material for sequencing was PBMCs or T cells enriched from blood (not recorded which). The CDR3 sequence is CASSSRTGGDLGTEAFF. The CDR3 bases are TGTGCCAGCAGTTCCCGGACAGGGGGCGATTTAGGCACTGAAGCTTTCTTT.